The next 7 T cell receptor beta chains were all read from a single sample in a study of T cells in Graves' hyperthyroidism and ophthalmopathy. TCR beta CDR3 sequences were amplified from RNA transcripts. A set of HTBI primers served as the primers for a first-round RT-PCR of the TCR CDR3. TCRdb used MiXCR to reprocess the multiplex PCR reads, holding one entry per CDR3 protein. The table lists some 510,000 distinct CDR3 sequences, more than 20% of them singletons. Sequencing input: blood. These receptor sequences come from a man between 18 and 29 years old with Graves' hyperthyroidism.

This clonotype occurred a few times. V is TRBV11-2 and J is TRBJ1-3; the D is unclear. This CDR3 is built from 15 residues. The V gene's germline CDR1 is SGHAT and CDR2 FQNNGV. Trimming removed 1 base at V and 4 bases at J, with 11 bases between. Written as DNA, the CDR3 is TGTGCCAGCAGCTTAGTACGGGCAACCGGAAACACCATATATTTT. Amino acid sequence: CASSLVRATGNTIYF.

This clonotype has ten or more counts. Here the CDR3 DNA reads TGTGCCAGCAGTGTCTCTCTAGCACCGTCGAACGAGCAGTACTTC. Protein product: CASSVSLAPSNEQYF. V is TRBV12-3 or TRBV12-4 and J is TRBJ2-7; perhaps TRBD2 as D (5 bases). Trimming stripped 5 bases from V and 5 bases from J, with 19 bases between. The CDR3 consists of 15 residues.

This clonotype came up many times. The chain carries TRBV30 and TRBJ2-7; 7 bases map to TRBD2. The CDR3 spans 12 residues. The V and J ends lost 2 bases and 6 bases, in that order; junction bases with no gene match: 4. Per germline, CDR1 GTSNPN and CDR2 SVGIG (reference sequence). The CDR3 region has the DNA TGTGCCTGGAGTAGCGGGGTATTCGAGCAGTACTTC. Its translation is CAWSSGVFEQYF.

The rearrangement uses TRBV19 and TRBJ2-2, with D perhaps TRBD1 (5 bases). Per germline, CDR1 LNHDA and CDR2 SQIVND (reference sequence). V lost 3 bases and J 3 bases, leaving 23 bases between the germline ends. This CDR3 is 19 amino acids long. The CDR3 DNA reads as TGTGCCAGTAGTATCAGAACAGACCGAACTTTCAGGGACACCGGGGAGCTGTTTTTT. Translated, it gives CASSIRTDRTFRDTGELFF.

The V gene is TRBV12-3 or TRBV12-4, the J gene TRBJ2-5; TRBD2 matches at 10 bases. Trimming took 6 bases from V and 2 from J; bases not matched to a gene: 6. The CDR3 runs to 15 residues. CDR3 sequence reads: CASRVSSGGQETQYF. In DNA form, the CDR3 reads TGTGCCAGCAGGGTATCTAGCGGGGGACAAGAGACCCAGTACTTC.

This clonotype has more than one count but fewer than ten. This chain links TRBV29-1 with TRBJ2-2; 8 nucleotides match TRBD1. Germline V gene data show CDR1 as SQVTM and CDR2 as ANQGSEA. V shed 3 bases and J 6 bases; nucleotides not matched to a gene: 3. The CDR3 is made up of 13 amino acids. The DNA for the CDR3 is TGCAGCGTTGAGACAGGGGTACCCGGGGAGCTGTTTTTT. Translated, it gives CSVETGVPGELFF.

This clonotype was observed a handful of times. J is TRBJ1-1 and V is TRBV27, with TRBD1 as a possible D gene (6 bases). CDR3 length: 15 amino acids. Germline-derived CDR1 and CDR2 are MNHEY and SMNVEV (reference sequence). The V end lost 5 bases, the J end lost 3 bases, and 16 bases lay between the germline ends. The CDR3 DNA is TGTGCCAGCAGTGCCCCCAGGGGCGGGGACACTGAAGCTTTCTTT. Residues: CASSAPRGGDTEAFF.